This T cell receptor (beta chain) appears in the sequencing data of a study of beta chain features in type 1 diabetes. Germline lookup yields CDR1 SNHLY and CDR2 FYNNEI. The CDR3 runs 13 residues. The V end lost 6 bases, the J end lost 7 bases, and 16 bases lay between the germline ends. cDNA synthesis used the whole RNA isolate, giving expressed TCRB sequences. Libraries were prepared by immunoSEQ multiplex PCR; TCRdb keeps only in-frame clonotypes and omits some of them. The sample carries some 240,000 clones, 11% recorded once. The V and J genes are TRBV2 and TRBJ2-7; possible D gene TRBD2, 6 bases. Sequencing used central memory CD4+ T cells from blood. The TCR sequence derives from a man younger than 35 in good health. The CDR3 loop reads CASRIDPRGEQYF. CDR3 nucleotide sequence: TGTGCCAGCAGGATCGACCCCCGGGGGGAGCAGTACTTC.